Only one count was recorded for the clone carrying this T cell receptor beta chain. The data were obtained in a study of blood T cell repertoires in COVID-19. The wider study: The samples span acute and convalescent COVID-19 from the United States, Italy and Spain.

CDR1 and CDR2 (germline): LGHDT, YNNKEL (reference sequence). The CDR3 extends over 13 amino acids. With 2 bases removed from V and 6 bases from J, the gap between germline ends came to 10 bases. Profiled with immunoSEQ multiplex PCR; TCRdb holds only in-frame clones, not every one. In the table there are about 180,000 clones, 90% of which are singletons. The sample comprised peripheral blood. The TCR was taken from a man between 45 and 60 years old with acute or convalescent COVID-19. The V call is TRBV3-1 (or the pseudogene TRBV3-2), the J call TRBJ1-2, with a weak D call TRBD1 (5 bases). The DNA of the CDR3 is TGTGCCAGCAGCCAACTGGAGGGGAATGGCTACACCTTC. This sequence encodes CASSQLEGNGYTF.